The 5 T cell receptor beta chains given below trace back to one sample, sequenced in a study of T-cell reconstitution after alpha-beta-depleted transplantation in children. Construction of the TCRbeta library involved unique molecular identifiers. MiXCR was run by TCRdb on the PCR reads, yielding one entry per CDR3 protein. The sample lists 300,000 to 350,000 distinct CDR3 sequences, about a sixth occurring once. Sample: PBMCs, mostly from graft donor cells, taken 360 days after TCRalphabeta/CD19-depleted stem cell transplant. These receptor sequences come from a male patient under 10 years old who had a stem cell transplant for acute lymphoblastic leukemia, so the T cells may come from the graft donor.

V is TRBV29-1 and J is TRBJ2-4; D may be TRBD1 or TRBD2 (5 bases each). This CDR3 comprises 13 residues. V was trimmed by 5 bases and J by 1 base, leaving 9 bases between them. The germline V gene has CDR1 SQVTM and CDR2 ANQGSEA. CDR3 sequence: CSVMWDAKNIQYF. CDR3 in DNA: TGCAGCGTTATGTGGGACGCCAAAAACATTCAGTACTTC.

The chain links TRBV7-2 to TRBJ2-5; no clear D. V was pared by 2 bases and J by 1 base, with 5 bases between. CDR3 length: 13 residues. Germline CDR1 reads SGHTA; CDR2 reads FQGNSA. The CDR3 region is CASSLPAQETQYF. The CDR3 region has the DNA TGTGCCAGCAGCTTACCAGCCCAAGAGACCCAGTACTTC.

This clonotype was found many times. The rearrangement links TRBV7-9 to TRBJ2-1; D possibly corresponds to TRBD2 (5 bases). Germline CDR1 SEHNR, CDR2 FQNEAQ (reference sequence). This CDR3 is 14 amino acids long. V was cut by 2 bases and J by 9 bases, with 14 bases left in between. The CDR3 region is CASSLFSGRGEQFF. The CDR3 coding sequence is TGTGCCAGCAGCTTATTTTCAGGCCGGGGTGAGCAGTTCTTC.

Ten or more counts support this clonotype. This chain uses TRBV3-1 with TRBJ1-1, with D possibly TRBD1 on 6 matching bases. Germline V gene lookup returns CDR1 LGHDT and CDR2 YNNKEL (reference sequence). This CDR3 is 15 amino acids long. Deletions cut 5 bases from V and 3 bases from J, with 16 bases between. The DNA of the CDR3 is TGTGCCAGCAGCTACACAGGGAAGGGGGACACTGAAGCTTTCTTT. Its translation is CASSYTGKGDTEAFF.

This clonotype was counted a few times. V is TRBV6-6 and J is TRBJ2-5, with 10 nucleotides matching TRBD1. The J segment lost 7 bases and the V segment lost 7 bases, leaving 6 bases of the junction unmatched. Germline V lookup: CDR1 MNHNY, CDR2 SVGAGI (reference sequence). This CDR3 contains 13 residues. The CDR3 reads CASILTGGATQYF. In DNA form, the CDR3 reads TGTGCCAGCATTTTGACAGGGGGCGCGACCCAGTACTTC.